These T cell receptor beta chains were read from a single sample in a study of shared clonotypes between healthy human individuals. The method was immunoSEQ multiplex PCR; TCRdb's version includes in-frame clones alone and lacks a portion of them. The sample records 2 million to 2.5 million clones, about 93% being singletons. Sequencing input: naive CD8+ T cells from PBMCs. The source is a man in his late teens or twenties in good health. Some clones in this sample may be carry-over from other donors' samples. The CDR3 runs from the conserved cysteine through the conserved F or W. A D gene is named only where the DNA matches it firmly. Clone sizes are given selectively: once, few, many, or a class where the clone is expanded.

J	D	size	V	DNA	CDR3
TRBJ2-1	TRBD2	.	TRBV7-9	TGTGCCAGCAGCTTAGTAGGACTAGTCGCCGATGAGCAGTTCTTC	CASSLVGLVADEQFF
TRBJ2-3	TRBD2	.	TRBV11-2	TGTGCCAGCACCAAAGGGGCTAGCGGGCCAGGGATTCTAGATACGCAGTATTTT	CASTKGASGPGILDTQYF
TRBJ2-7	TRBD1	.	TRBV28	TGTGCCAGCAGCCCAACCTCTGCCGGGACAGGGCCCTCCTACGAGCAGTACTTC	CASSPTSAGTGPSYEQYF
TRBJ1-2	.	.	TRBV29-1	TGCAGCGTTGTGCGACAGGTCCAGGTCGATGGCTACACCTTC	CSVVRQVQVDGYTF
TRBJ1-4	.	.	TRBV23-1	TGCGCCAGCAGTCAGTACCGAGGCGGTCAGGTTGGAAAACTGTTTTTT	CASSQYRGGQVGKLFF
TRBJ2-7	.	once	TRBV7-9	TGTGCCAGCAGCTTAGGTAGGCCGGACAACCCCATCCGCGAGCAGTACTTC	CASSLGRPDNPIREQYF
TRBJ1-2	.	.	TRBV2	TGTGCCAGCAGTGAATGGGCAGGGTACTATGGCTACACCTTC	CASSEWAGYYGYTF
TRBJ2-2	TRBD1	once	TRBV4-1	TGCGCCAGCAGCCTCCGGGACAGAAACCTGCCCGGGGAGCTGTTTTTT	CASSLRDRNLPGELFF
TRBJ2-7	.	.	TRBV5-1	TGCGCCAGCAGCATCCTACAGGGTATGGACTACGAGCAGTACTTC	CASSILQGMDYEQYF
TRBJ1-4	.	.	TRBV27	TGTGCCAGCAGTTTAAACGTTTTGGAAAAACTGTTTTTT	CASSLNVLEKLFF
TRBJ2-2	.	.	TRBV10-3	TGTGCCATCAGTGATATCGGTAATGGCACCGGGGAGCTGTTTTTT	CAISDIGNGTGELFF
TRBJ1-1	TRBD1	.	TRBV5-4	TGTGCCAGCAGCTTAACAGGGGACCCTTTGAACACTGAAGCTTTCTTT	CASSLTGDPLNTEAFF
TRBJ2-2	TRBD2	.	TRBV10-1	TGCGCCAGCAGTGAGGGACTAGCGGGAGCTGGCACCGGGGAGCTGTTTTTT	CASSEGLAGAGTGELFF
TRBJ2-7	TRBD1	once	TRBV30	TGTGCCTCGGGACAGGGGGCCTACGAGCAGTACTTC	CASGQGAYEQYF
TRBJ1-2	.	.	TRBV9	TGTGCCAGCAGCGTAGGGGAAGGCTTTGCCTATGGCTACACCTTC	CASSVGEGFAYGYTF
TRBJ2-1	.	.	TRBV11-2	TGTGCCAGCAGCCTAAAATACAATGAGCAGTTCTTC	CASSLKYNEQFF
TRBJ2-7	.	.	TRBV5-6	TGTGCCAGCAGCGTTGGACCGGGAGATTACTCCTACGAGCAGTACTTC	CASSVGPGDYSYEQYF
TRBJ2-5	TRBD1	.	TRBV7-2	TGTGCCAGCAGCTCACGGACAGGGGGGGAGACCCAGTACTTC	CASSSRTGGETQYF
TRBJ1-1	.	.	TRBV5-6	TGTGCCAGCAGCGCGGTGGGGGTGAACACTGAAGCTTTCTTT	CASSAVGVNTEAFF
TRBJ2-1	TRBD2	once	TRBV9	TGTGCCAGCAGCGAGGGACTAGCGGGAGTATATGAGCAGTTCTTC	CASSEGLAGVYEQFF
TRBJ1-1	.	.	TRBV27	TGTGCCAGCAGTCTCTACAGGTCCATGAACACTGAAGCTTTCTTT	CASSLYRSMNTEAFF
TRBJ1-4	.	.	TRBV27	TGTGCCAGCGGATCAATTTACAGGGCCTCCTATGAAAAACTGTTTTTT	CASGSIYRASYEKLFF
TRBJ1-4	TRBD1	.	TRBV15	TGTGCCACCAGGGGGAGGGGGCAGGAAAAACTGTTTTTT	CATRGRGQEKLFF
TRBJ1-4	.	.	TRBV19	TGTGCCAGTAGTGAGTGGGGGACTAATGAAAAACTGTTTTTT	CASSEWGTNEKLFF
TRBJ1-5	.	once	TRBV9	TGTGCCAGCAGCGTAGGGTCAGGAGGACAGCCCCAGCATTTT	CASSVGSGGQPQHF
TRBJ2-5	TRBD1	.	TRBV11-2	TGTGCCAGCAGCTTAGAGGACAGGGAAGATCAAGAGACCCAGTACTTC	CASSLEDREDQETQYF
TRBJ1-5	.	.	TRBV19	TGTGCCAGTAGTTTAGAGCGCTTTGATCAGCCCCAGCATTTT	CASSLERFDQPQHF
TRBJ1-1	.	.	TRBV19	TGTGCCAGTAGTATTTACCCCAGTACTGAAGCTTTCTTT	CASSIYPSTEAFF
TRBJ2-1	.	.	TRBV6-5	TGTGCCAGCAGTTACTCCCCTCCCCCGAATGAGCAGTTCTTC	CASSYSPPPNEQFF
TRBJ2-6	.	.	TRBV14	TGTGCCAGCAGCCCCACGGCGGGGGCCAACGTCCTGACTTTC	CASSPTAGANVLTF
TRBJ2-7	.	.	TRBV6-1	TGTGCCAGCAGTGTTCGATTCGAGGTCTACGAGCAGTACTTC	CASSVRFEVYEQYF
TRBJ2-3	.	.	TRBV5-8	TGTGCCAGCAGCTTTCACAGCACAGATACGCAGTATTTT	CASSFHSTDTQYF
TRBJ2-1	.	.	TRBV28	TGTGCCAGCAGCGCCGTAGAATCCTACAATGAGCAGTTCTTC	CASSAVESYNEQFF
TRBJ1-1	TRBD1	.	TRBV5-6	TGTGCCAGCAGCTTGGTAGGGACAGGGTGGTTCACTGAAGCTTTCTTT	CASSLVGTGWFTEAFF
TRBJ2-4	.	once	TRBV10-2	TGCGCCACCCGCCAAAGGGATGCCAAAAACATTCAGTACTTC	CATRQRDAKNIQYF
TRBJ1-2	.	.	TRBV27	TGTGCCAGCAGGGGGCCGCCGGGCTATGGCTACACCTTC	CASRGPPGYGYTF
TRBJ2-5	.	.	TRBV7-9	TGTGCCAGCAGCTCCCCTCAACAGGACCCCCAAGAGACCCAGTACTTC	CASSSPQQDPQETQYF
TRBJ1-1	.	few	TRBV28	TGTGCCAGCAGTTTTCCGGAATCCACTGAAGCTTTCTTT	CASSFPESTEAFF
TRBJ1-1	.	once	TRBV27	TGTGCCAGCAGTAGCCCGGGGGGGGTGAACACTGAAGCTTTCTTT	CASSSPGGVNTEAFF
TRBJ1-3	TRBD1	.	TRBV28	TGTGCCAGCAGAGAGCACAGGGGAGTAGGAAACACCATATATTTT	CASREHRGVGNTIYF
TRBJ1-3	.	.	TRBV7-9	TGTGCCAGCAGCACACGGGGATCTGGAAACACCATATATTTT	CASSTRGSGNTIYF
TRBJ2-3	TRBD2	.	TRBV9	TGTGCCAGCAGCGTTTGGACTAGCGACACCACAGATACGCAGTATTTT	CASSVWTSDTTDTQYF
TRBJ1-4	.	.	TRBV19	TGTGCCAGCGCGAGCCGGGCGACTAATGAAAAACTGTTTTTT	CASASRATNEKLFF
TRBJ2-1	.	once	TRBV10-1	TGCGCCAGCAGTGGGGTTGGGGACGCCAATAATGAGCAGTTCTTC	CASSGVGDANNEQFF
TRBJ2-5	.	once	TRBV5-4	TGTGCCAGCAGCTTGAGTGTTCGGGGCGACTCGTCGGGGACCCAGTACTTC	CASSLSVRGDSSGTQYF
TRBJ2-6	.	.	TRBV4-3	TGCGCCAGCACTTCTGGGGCCAACGTCCTGACTTTC	CASTSGANVLTF
TRBJ2-7	TRBD1	.	TRBV11-3	TGTGCCAGCAGCCTGGACAGGGACCACGAGCAGTACTTC	CASSLDRDHEQYF
TRBJ2-1	TRBD2	.	TRBV11-2	TGTGCCAGCAGCCCTAGCGGGCCCTACAATGAGCAGTTCTTC	CASSPSGPYNEQFF
TRBJ1-4	.	.	TRBV14	TGTGCCAGCAGCCAAGCCGGTCTTAGGGAAAAACTGTTTTTT	CASSQAGLREKLFF
TRBJ2-1	.	.	TRBV6-5	TGTGCCAGCAGCGGCAGTTCTGTCGTCATTTATGAGCAGTTCTTC	CASSGSSVVIYEQFF
TRBJ2-3	TRBD1	.	TRBV29-1	TGCAGCGTTGAAAAGACAGGGGGTACGACAGATACGCAGTATTTT	CSVEKTGGTTDTQYF